A single TCR beta chain is shown here with its context. The antigen remains undetermined. This entry is derived from a study of beta chain features in type 1 diabetes. Study as a whole: There were approximately 100,000,000 sorted cells examined across all samples.

Study-wide points: Type 1 diabetes patients showed a moderate but significant shortening of TCRB CDR3s in all four CD4+ subsets. Shorter templates might be favored by PCR, equally in patients and controls. Any role of HLA type in TCRB rearrangement remained unresolved here.

Expressed TCRB transcripts were sequenced because the entire RNA isolate underwent reverse transcription. Produced via immunoSEQ multiplex PCR; TCRdb's table is partial and in-frame only. The data hold around 250,000 clones, with 25% to 30% observed a single time. V was trimmed by 7 bases and J by 3 bases, leaving 19 bases between them. Germline assignment: CDR1 SQVTM and CDR2 ANQGSEA. This CDR3 contains 14 residues. Source material: central memory CD4+ T cells from blood. This chain joins TRBV29-1 and TRBJ2-7; D is possibly TRBD2 (6 bases). The receptor was isolated from a man in his thirties or forties in good health. The CDR3 sequence is CSATGARENYEQYF. The CDR3 DNA sequence: TGCAGCGCAACCGGGGCTCGGGAGAACTACGAGCAGTACTTC.